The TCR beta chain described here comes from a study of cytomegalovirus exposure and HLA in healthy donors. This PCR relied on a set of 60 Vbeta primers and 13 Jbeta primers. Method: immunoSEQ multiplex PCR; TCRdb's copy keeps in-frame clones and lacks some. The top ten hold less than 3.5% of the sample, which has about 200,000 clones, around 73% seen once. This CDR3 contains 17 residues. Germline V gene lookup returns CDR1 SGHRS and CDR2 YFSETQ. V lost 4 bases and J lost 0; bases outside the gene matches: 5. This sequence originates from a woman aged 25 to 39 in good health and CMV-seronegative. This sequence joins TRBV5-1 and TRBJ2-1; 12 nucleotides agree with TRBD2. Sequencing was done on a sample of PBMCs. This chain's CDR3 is CASSNGLAGSSYNEQFF. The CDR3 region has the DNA TGCGCCAGCAGCAATGGACTAGCGGGGAGCTCCTACAATGAGCAGTTCTTC.